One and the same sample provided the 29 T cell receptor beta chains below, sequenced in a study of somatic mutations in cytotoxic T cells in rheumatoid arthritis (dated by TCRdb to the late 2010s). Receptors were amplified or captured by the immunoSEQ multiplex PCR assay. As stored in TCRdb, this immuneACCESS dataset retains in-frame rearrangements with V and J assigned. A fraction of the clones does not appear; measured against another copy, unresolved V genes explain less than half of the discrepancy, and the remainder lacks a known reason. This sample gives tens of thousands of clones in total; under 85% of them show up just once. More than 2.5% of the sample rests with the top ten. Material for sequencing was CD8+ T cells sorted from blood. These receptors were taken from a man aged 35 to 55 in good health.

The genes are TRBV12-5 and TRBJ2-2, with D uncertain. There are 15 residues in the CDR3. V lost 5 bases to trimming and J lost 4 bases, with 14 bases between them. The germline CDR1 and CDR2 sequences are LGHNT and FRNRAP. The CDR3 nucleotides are TGTGCTAGTGGTATCACGGCCGCTGTCACCGGGGAGCTGTTTTTT. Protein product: CASGITAAVTGELFF.

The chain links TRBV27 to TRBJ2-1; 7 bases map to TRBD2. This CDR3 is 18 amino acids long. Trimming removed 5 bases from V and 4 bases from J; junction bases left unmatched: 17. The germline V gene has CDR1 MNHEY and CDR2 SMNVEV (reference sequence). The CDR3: CASSANRILSGDYNEQFF. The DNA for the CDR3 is TGTGCCAGCAGTGCCAACAGGATACTAAGCGGGGATTACAATGAGCAGTTCTTC.

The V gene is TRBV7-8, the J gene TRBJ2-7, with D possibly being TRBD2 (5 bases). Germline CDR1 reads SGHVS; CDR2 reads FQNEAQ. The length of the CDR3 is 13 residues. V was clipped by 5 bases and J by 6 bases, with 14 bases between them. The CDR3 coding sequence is TGTGCCAGCAGCCCTCGGGGTCTTGTCGAGCAGTACTTC. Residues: CASSPRGLVEQYF.

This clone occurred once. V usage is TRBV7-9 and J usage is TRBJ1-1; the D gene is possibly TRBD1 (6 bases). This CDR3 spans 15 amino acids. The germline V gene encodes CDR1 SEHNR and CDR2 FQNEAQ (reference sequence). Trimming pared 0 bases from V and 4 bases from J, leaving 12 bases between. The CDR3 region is CASSLANREGTEAFF. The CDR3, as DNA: TGTGCCAGCAGCTTAGCGAACAGGGAAGGCACTGAAGCTTTCTTT.

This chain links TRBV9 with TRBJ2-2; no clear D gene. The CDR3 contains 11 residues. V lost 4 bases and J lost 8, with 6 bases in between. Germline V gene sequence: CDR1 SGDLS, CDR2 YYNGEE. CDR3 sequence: CASSFGGELFF. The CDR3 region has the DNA TGTGCCAGCAGCTTTGGGGGGGAGCTGTTTTTT.

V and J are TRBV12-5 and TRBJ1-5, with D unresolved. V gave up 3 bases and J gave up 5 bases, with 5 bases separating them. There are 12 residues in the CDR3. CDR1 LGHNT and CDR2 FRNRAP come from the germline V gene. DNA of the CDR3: TGTGCTAGTGGTTTTGAGGATCAGCCCCAGCATTTT. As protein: CASGFEDQPQHF.

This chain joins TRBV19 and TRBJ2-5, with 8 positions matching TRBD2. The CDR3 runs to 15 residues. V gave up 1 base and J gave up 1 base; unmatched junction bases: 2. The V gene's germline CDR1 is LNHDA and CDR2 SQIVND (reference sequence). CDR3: CASSIVAGRQETQYF. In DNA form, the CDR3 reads TGTGCCAGTAGTATAGTAGCGGGGCGCCAAGAGACCCAGTACTTC. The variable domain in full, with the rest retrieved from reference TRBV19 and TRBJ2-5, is DGGITQSPKYLFRKEGQNVTLSCEQNLNHDAMYWYRQDPGQGLRLIYYSQIVNDFQKGDIAEGYSVSREKKESFPLTVTSAQKNPTAFYLCASSIVAGRQETQYFGPGTRLLVL.

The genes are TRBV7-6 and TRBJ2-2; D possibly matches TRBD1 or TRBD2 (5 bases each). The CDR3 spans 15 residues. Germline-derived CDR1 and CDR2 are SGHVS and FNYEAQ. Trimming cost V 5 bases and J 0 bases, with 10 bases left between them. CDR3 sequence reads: CASSLLGANTGELFF. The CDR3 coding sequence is TGTGCCAGCAGCCTCCTGGGGGCGAACACCGGGGAGCTGTTTTTT.

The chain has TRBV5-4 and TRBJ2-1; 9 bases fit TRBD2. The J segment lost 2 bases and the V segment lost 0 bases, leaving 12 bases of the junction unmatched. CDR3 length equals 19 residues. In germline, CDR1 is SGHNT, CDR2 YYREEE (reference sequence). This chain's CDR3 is CASSLGEASGTYPYNEQFF. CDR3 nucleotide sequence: TGTGCCAGCAGCTTGGGGGAGGCTAGCGGGACTTATCCCTACAATGAGCAGTTCTTC. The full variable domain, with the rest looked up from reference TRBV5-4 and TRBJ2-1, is ETGVTQSPTHLIKTRGQQVTLRCSSQSGHNTVSWYQQALGQGPQFIFQYYREEENGRGNFPPRFSGLQFPNYSSELNVNALELDDSALYLCASSLGEASGTYPYNEQFFGPGTRLTVL.

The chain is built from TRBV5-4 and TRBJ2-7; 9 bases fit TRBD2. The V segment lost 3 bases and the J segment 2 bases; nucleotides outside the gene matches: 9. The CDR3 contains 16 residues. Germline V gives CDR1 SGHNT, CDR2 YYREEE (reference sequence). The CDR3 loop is CASSSAPSGTPYEQYF. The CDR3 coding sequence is TGTGCCAGCAGCTCCGCACCTAGCGGGACACCCTACGAGCAGTACTTC. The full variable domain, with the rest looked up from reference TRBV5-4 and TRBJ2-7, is ETGVTQSPTHLIKTRGQQVTLRCSSQSGHNTVSWYQQALGQGPQFIFQYYREEENGRGNFPPRFSGLQFPNYSSELNVNALELDDSALYLCASSSAPSGTPYEQYFGPGTRLTVT.

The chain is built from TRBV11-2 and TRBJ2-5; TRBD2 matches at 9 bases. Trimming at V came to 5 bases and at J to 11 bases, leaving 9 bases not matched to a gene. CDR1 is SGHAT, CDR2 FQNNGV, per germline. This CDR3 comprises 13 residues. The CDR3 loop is CASSPGLAYEQYF. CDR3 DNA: TGTGCCAGCAGCCCCGGACTAGCGTATGAGCAGTACTTC. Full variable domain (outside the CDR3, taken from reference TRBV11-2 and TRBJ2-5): EAGVAQSPRYKIIEKRQSVAFWCNPISGHATLYWYQQILGQGPKLLIQFQNNGVVDDSQLPKDRFSAERLKGVDSTLKIQPAKLEDSAVYLCASSPGLAYEQYFGPGTRLLVL.

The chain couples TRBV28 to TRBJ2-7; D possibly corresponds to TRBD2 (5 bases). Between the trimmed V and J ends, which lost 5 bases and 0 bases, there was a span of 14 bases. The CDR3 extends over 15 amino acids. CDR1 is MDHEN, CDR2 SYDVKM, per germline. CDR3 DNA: TGTGCCAGCAGTCGGACTTCACTAGGCTCCTACGAGCAGTACTTC. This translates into CASSRTSLGSYEQYF.

CDR3 coding DNA: TGTGCCAGTAAGGGCGGGCCGGCGGCCAACGTCCTGACTTTC. Translating gives CASKGGPAANVLTF. This chain links TRBV11-2 with TRBJ2-6, with D tentatively TRBD2 (5 bases). CDR1 and CDR2 (germline): SGHAT, FQNNGV. CDR3 length equals 14 residues. V shed 9 bases and J shed 6 bases, with 15 bases lying between them.

The CDR3 loop reads CASSFAGGMRNEQFF. The CDR3 region has the DNA TGTGCCAGCAGTTTTGCTGGGGGCATGAGGAATGAGCAGTTCTTC. The V gene is TRBV28, the J gene TRBJ2-1; TRBD1 is a possible D gene (6 bases). Between the trimmed V and J ends, which lost 3 bases and 7 bases, there was a span of 16 bases. From germline, CDR1 is MDHEN and CDR2 SYDVKM. This CDR3 comprises 15 residues.

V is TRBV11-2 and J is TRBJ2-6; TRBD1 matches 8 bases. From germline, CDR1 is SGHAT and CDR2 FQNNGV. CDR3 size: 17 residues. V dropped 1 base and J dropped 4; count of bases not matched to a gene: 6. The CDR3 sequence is CASSLGWQGAGANVLTF. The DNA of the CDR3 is TGTGCCAGCAGCTTAGGATGGCAGGGGGCCGGGGCCAACGTCCTGACTTTC.

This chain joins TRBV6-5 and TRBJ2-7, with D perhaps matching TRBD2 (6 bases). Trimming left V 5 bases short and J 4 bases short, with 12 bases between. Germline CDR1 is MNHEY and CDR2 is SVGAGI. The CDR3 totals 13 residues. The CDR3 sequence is CASSAGTSYEQYF. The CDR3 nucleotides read TGTGCCAGCAGTGCCGGGACTTCATACGAGCAGTACTTC.

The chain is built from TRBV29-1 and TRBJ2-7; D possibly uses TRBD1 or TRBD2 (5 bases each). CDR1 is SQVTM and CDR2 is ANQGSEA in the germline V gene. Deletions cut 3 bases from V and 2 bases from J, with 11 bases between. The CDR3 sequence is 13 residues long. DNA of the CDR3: TGCAGCGTTGAGGGGGACCCTACCTACGAGCAGTACTTC. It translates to CSVEGDPTYEQYF.

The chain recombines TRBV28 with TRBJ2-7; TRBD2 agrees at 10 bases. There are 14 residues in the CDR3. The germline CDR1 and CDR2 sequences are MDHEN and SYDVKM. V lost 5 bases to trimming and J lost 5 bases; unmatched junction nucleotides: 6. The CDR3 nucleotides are TGTGCCAGCAGTCCTAGCGGGAGACTACACGAGCAGTACTTC. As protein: CASSPSGRLHEQYF.

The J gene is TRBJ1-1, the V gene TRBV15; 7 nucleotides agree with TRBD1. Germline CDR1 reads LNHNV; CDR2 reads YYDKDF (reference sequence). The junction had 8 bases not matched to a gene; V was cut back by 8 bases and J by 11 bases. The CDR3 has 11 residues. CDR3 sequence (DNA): TGTGCCACCTCAGGACAGGCGGGCGCTTTCTTT. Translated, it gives CATSGQAGAFF.

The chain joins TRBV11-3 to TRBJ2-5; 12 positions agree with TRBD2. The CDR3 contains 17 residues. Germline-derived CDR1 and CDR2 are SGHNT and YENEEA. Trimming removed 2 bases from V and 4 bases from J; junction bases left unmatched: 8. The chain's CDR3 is CASSLTAGTSGRETQYF. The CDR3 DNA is TGTGCCAGCAGCTTAACTGCAGGGACTAGCGGGCGAGAGACCCAGTACTTC.

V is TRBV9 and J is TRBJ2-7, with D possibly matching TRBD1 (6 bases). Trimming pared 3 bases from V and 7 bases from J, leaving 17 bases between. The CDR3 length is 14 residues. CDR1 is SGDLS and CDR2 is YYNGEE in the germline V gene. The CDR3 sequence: CASSEGQWKEEQYF. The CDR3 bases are TGTGCCAGCAGCGAAGGACAGTGGAAGGAAGAGCAGTACTTC.

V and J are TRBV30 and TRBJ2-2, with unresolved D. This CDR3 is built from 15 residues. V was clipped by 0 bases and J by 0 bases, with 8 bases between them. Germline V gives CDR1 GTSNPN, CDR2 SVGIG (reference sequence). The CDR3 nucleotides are TGTGCCTGGAGTGTTTACTATTCGAACACCGGGGAGCTGTTTTTT. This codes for CAWSVYYSNTGELFF.

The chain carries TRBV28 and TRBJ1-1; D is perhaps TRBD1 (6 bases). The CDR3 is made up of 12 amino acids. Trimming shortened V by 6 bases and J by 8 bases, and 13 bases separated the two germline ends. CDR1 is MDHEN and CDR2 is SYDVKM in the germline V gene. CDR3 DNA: TGTGCCAGCAGCACAGGGACATGGGAAGCTTTCTTT. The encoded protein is CASSTGTWEAFF.

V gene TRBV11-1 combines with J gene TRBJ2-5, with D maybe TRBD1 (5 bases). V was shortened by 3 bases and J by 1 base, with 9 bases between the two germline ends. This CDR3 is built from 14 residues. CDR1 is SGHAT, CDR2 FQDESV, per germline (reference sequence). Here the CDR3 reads CASSLNRLQETQYF. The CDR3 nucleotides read TGTGCCAGCAGCTTGAACAGGCTCCAAGAGACCCAGTACTTC.

The CDR3 reads CASSYRTSGSETQYF. CDR3 in DNA: TGTGCCAGCAGTTACCGGACTAGCGGGAGTGAGACCCAGTACTTC. The J gene is TRBJ2-5, the V gene TRBV6-5, with 13 bases identical to TRBD2. After removal of 2 bases from V and 5 bases from J, the junction contained 2 bases not matched to a gene. Germline loops: CDR1 MNHEY, CDR2 SVGAGI. CDR3 length: 15 residues.

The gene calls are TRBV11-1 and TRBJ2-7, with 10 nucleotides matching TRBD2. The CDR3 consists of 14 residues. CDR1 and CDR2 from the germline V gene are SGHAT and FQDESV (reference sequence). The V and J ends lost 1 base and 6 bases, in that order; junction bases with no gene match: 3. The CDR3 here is CASSLVAGGGEQYF. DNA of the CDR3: TGTGCCAGCAGCTTAGTAGCGGGAGGCGGCGAGCAGTACTTC.

CDR3 bases: TGTGCCAGTAGTATGCGACTAGCTTTTACGACCTACGAGCAGTACTTC. Translating it yields CASSMRLAFTTYEQYF. The chain links TRBV19 to TRBJ2-7, with TRBD2 matching over 7 bases. V dropped 3 bases and J dropped 2; count of bases not matched to a gene: 10. Germline V lookup: CDR1 LNHDA, CDR2 SQIVND (reference sequence). The CDR3 is 16 residues long.

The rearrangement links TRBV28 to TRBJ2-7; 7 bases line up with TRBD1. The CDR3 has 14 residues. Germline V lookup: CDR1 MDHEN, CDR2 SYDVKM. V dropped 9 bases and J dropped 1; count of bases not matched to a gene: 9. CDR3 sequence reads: CASHTRDSSYEQYF. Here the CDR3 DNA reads TGTGCCAGTCACACTCGGGACAGTTCCTACGAGCAGTACTTC.

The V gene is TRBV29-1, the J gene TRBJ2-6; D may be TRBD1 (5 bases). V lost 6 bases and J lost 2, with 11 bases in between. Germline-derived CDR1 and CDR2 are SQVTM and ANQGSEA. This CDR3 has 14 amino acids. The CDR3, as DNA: TGCAGCGTAACGATAGGGGCTGGGGCCAACGTCCTGACTTTC. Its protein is CSVTIGAGANVLTF. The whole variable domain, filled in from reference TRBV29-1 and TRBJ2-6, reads SAVISQKPSRDICQRGTSLTIQCQVDSQVTMMFWYRQQPGQSLTLIATANQGSEATYESGFVIDKFPISRPNLTFSTLTVSNMSPEDSSIYLCSVTIGAGANVLTFGAGSRLTVL.